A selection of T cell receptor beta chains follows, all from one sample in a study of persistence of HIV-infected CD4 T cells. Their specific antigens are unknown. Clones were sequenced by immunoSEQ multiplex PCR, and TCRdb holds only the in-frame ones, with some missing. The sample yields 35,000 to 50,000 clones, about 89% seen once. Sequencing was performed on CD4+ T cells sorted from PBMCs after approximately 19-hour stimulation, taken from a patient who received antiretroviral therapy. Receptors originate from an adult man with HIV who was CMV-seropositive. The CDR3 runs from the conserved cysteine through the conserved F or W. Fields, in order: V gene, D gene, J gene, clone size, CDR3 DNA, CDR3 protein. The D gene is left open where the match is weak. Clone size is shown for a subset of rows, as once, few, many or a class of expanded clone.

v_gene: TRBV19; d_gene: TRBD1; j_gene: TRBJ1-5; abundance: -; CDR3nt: TGTGCCAGTACCGGGACAGGGGGAAATAGCAATCAGCCCCAGCATTTT; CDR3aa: CASTGTGGNSNQPQHF
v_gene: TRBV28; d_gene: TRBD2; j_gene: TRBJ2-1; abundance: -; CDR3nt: TGTGCCAGCAGACCACTAGCGGGGGGGCGGGATGAGCAGTTCTTC; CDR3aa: CASRPLAGGRDEQFF
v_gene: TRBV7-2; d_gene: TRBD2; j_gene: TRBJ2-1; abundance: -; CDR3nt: TGTGCCAGCAGCTCCTCAAATAAGGCTAGCGGGGAGGAGTTCTTC; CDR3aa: CASSSSNKASGEEFF
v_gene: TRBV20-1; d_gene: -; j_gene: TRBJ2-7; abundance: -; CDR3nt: TGCAGTGCTAGTAGGTTGTCAGGTCTTCCCTACGAGCAGTACTTC; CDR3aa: CSASRLSGLPYEQYF
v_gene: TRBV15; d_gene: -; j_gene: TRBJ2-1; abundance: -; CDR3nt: TGTGCCACCAGCAGAGGACGGGAAACCTTTAGCTCCTACAATGAGCAGTTCTTC; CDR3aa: CATSRGRETFSSYNEQFF
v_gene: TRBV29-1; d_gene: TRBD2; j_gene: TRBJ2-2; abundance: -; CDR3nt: TGCAGCGCAGAGGGACTAGCGGGGGCCTTGACCGGGGAGCTGTTTTTT; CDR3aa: CSAEGLAGALTGELFF
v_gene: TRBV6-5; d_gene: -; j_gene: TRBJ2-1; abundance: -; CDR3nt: TGTGCCAGCAGGGAGGGGGGAGGGAACAATGAGCAGTTCTTC; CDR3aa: CASREGGGNNEQFF
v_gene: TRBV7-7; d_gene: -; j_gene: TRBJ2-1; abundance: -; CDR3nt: TGTGCCAGCAGCTTACGAGATACGGGCCCGGGTAATGAGCAGTTCTTC; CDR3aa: CASSLRDTGPGNEQFF
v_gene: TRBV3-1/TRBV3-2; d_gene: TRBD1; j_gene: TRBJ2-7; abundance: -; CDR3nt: TGTGCCAGCAGCCCCGGACAGGGGTCGATAGCACGGTACTTC; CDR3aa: CASSPGQGSIARYF
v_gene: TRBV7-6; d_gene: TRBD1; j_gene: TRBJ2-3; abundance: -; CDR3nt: TGTGCCAGCAGCTTAGGGTTTAGGGGGCAAGACACGCAGTATTTT; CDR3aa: CASSLGFRGQDTQYF
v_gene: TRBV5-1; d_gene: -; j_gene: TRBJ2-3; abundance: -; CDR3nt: TGCGCCAGCAGCTTGGCCCCGGGCTCGGACACAGATACGCAGTATTTT; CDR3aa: CASSLAPGSDTDTQYF
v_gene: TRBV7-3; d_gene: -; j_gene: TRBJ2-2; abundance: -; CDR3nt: TGTGCCAGCAGCCACGGGGAGGTTCGCACCGGGGAGCTGTTTTTT; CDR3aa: CASSHGEVRTGELFF
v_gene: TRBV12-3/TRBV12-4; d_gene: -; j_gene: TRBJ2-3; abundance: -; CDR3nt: TGTGCCAGCAGTAATAGGAGAGATACGCAGTATTTT; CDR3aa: CASSNRRDTQYF
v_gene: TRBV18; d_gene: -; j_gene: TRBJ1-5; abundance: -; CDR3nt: TGTGCCAGCTCACCACAGCTCGGCGGGAATCAGCCCCAGCATTTT; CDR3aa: CASSPQLGGNQPQHF
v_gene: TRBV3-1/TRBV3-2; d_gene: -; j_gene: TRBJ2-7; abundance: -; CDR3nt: TGTGCCAGCAGCCAAGATCTGCGAGGGGGGGGAGAGCAGTACTTC; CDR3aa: CASSQDLRGGGEQYF
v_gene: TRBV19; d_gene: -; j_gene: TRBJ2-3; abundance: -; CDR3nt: TGTGCCAGTAGTAGACGGTCCGGCGGAGATACGCAGTATTTT; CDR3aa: CASSRRSGGDTQYF
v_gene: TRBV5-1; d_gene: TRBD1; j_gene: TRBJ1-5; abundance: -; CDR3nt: TGCGCCAGCAGCTTGGGACAGGGTCGCAATCAGCCCCAGCATTTT; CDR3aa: CASSLGQGRNQPQHF
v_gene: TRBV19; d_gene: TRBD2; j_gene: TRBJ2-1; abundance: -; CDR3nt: TGTGCCAGTAGAACTAGCGGGGGCACCAATGAGCAGTTCTTC; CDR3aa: CASRTSGGTNEQFF
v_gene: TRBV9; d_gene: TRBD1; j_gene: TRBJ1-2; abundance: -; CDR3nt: TGTGCCAGCTCTCTCACGGGACAGGGGGCTAGCTACACCTTC; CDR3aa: CASSLTGQGASYTF
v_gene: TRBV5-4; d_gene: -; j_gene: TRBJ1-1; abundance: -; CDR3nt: TGTGCCAGCAGCCCCCCAGACAGAAACACTGAAGCTTTCTTT; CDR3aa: CASSPPDRNTEAFF
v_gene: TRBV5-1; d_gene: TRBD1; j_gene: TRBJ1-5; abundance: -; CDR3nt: TGCGCCAGCAGCGTGGGGACAGGGTCGCTTCAGCCCCAGCATTTT; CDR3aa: CASSVGTGSLQPQHF
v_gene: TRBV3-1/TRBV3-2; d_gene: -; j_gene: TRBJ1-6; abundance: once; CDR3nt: TGTGCCAGCAGCCCCGGGACTCCTGGGAATTCACCCCTCCACTTT; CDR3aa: CASSPGTPGNSPLHF
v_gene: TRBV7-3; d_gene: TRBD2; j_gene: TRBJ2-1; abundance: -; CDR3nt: TGTGCCAGCAGCCCTAGCGGGGGGGCGGGCAATGAGCAGTTCTTC; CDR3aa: CASSPSGGAGNEQFF
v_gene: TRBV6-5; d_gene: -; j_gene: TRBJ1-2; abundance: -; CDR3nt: TGTGCCAGCAGTTACGGGAGGGGCCGGGGCTACACCTTC; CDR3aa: CASSYGRGRGYTF
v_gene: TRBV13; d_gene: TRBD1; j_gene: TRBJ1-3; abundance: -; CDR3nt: TGTGCCAGCAGCTTAGGAGATACAGGGGAAGTAAACACCATATATTTT; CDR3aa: CASSLGDTGEVNTIYF
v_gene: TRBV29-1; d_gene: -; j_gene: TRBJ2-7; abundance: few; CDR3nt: TGCAGCGGCCAGAGGGGACCCTACGAGCAGTACTTC; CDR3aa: CSGQRGPYEQYF
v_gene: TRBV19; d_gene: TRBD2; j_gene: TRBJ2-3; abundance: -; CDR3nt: TGTGCCAGTAGCCTCGGACTAGCGGGGGGCCCGTCGGGTGATACGCAGTATTTT; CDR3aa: CASSLGLAGGPSGDTQYF
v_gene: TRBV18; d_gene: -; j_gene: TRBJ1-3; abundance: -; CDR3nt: TGTGCCAGCTCAGAGGGTGCACTGGGAAACACCATATATTTT; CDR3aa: CASSEGALGNTIYF
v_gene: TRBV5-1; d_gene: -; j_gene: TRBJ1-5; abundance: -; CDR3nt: TGCGCCATGGACGGGGACCCCAATCAGCCCCAGCATTTT; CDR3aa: CAMDGDPNQPQHF
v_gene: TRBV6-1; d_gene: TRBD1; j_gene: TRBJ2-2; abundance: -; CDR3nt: TGTGCCAGCACCCCTGAGACAGGGGGCCACGGGGAGCTGTTTTTT; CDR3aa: CASTPETGGHGELFF
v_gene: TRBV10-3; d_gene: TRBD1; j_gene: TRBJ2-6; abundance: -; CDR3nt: TGTGCCATCAGTGAGTCGGGAGACAGGGGGGAAACTGGGGCCAACGTCCTGACTTTC; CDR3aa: CAISESGDRGETGANVLTF
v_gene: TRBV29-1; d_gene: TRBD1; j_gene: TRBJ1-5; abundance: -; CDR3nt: TGCAGCGTTGGGGACAGGGCGCTCAATCAGCCCCAGCATTTT; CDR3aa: CSVGDRALNQPQHF
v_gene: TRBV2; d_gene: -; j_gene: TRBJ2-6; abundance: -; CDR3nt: TGTGCCAGCAACGAAGGAGGGTCTGGGGCCAACGTCCTGACTTTC; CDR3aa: CASNEGGSGANVLTF
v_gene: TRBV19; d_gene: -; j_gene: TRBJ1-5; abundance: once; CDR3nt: TGTGCCAGTAGTAAAGGGAGCTCAGGCCGGAAGCATCAGCCCCAGCATTTT; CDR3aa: CASSKGSSGRKHQPQHF
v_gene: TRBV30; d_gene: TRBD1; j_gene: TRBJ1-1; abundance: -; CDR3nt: TGTGCCTGGAGCTTTAAGACAGGGTTGAACACTGAAGCTTTCTTT; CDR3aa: CAWSFKTGLNTEAFF
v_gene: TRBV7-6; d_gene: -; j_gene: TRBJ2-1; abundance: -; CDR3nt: TGTGCCAGCAGCTCTGGACCCCCCCCAAGCAATGAGCAGTTCTTC; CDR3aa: CASSSGPPPSNEQFF
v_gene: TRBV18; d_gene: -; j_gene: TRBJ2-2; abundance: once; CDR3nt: TGTGCCAGCTCACCAAGCAGTACCGGGGAGCTGTTTTTT; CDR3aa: CASSPSSTGELFF
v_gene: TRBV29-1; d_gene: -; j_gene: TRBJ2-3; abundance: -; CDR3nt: TGCAGCGTTTCCCCACTGGATACGCAGTATTTT; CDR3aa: CSVSPLDTQYF
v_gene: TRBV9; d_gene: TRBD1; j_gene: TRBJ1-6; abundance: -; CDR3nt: TGTGCCAGCAGCGGACCAGGACAGGTGGAACCCCTCCACTTT; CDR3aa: CASSGPGQVEPLHF
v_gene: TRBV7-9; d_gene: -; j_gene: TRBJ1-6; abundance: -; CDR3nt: TGTGCCAGCAGCCACGAGGTACGGTCAACCCTCCACTTT; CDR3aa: CASSHEVRSTLHF
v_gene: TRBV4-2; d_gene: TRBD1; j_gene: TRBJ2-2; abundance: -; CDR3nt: TGTGCCAGCAGCCTCCGACAGGGGAACACCGGGGAGCTGTTTTTT; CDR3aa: CASSLRQGNTGELFF
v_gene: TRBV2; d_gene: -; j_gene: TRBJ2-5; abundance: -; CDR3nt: TGTGCCAGCATAGGGGGGGCAGAGACCCAGTACTTC; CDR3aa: CASIGGAETQYF
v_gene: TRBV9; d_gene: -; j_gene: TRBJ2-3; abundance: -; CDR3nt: TGTGCCAGCAGCGTCTCACTCGACCAGGTGGCAGATACGCAGTATTTT; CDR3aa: CASSVSLDQVADTQYF